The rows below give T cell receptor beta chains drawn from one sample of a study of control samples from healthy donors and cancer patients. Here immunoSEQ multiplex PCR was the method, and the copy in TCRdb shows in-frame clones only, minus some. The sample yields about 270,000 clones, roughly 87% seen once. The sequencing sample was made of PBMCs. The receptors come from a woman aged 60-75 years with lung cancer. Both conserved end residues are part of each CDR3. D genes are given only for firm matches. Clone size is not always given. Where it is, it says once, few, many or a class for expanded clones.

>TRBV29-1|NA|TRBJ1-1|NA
CSVGGMMSGWTEAFF
TGCAGCGTTGGGGGTATGATGTCTGGTTGGACTGAAGCTTTCTTT
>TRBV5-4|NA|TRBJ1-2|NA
CASSLDSKGLNYGYTF
TGTGCCAGCAGCTTGGATTCCAAGGGCCTTAACTATGGCTACACCTTC
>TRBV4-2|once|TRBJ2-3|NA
CASSQGSTDTQYF
TGTGCCAGCAGCCAAGGAAGCACAGATACGCAGTATTTT
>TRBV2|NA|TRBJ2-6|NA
CASKVGGSGANVLTF
TGTGCCAGCAAGGTTGGGGGATCTGGGGCCAACGTCCTGACTTTC
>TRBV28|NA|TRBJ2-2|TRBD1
CASSPAGQAYTGELFF
TGTGCCAGCAGTCCGGCGGGACAGGCCTACACCGGGGAGCTGTTTTTT
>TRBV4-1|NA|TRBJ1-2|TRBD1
CASSRTGRGDYGYTF
TGCGCCAGCAGTCGGACAGGGCGGGGGGACTATGGCTACACCTTC
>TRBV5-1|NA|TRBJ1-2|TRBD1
CASSLEGAPANYGYTF
TGCGCCAGCAGCTTGGAGGGGGCGCCAGCTAACTATGGCTACACCTTC
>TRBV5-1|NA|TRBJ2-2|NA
CASQQSPDTGELFF
TGCGCCAGTCAACAATCCCCGGACACCGGGGAGCTGTTTTTT
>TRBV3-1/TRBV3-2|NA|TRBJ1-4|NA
CASSHTGTPELSEKLFF
TGTGCCAGCAGCCATACCGGGACCCCAGAACTTAGTGAAAAACTGTTTTTT
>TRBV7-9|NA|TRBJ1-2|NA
CASSLEGANYGYTF
TGTGCCAGCAGCTTAGAAGGGGCTAACTATGGCTACACCTTC
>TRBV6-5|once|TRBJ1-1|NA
CASSRPRGLNTEAFF
TGTGCCAGCAGCCGACCGCGGGGGCTTAACACTGAAGCTTTCTTT
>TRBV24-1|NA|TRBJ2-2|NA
CATSDLGALSAGGELFF
TGTGCCACCAGTGATTTGGGGGCCCTTTCGGCGGGCGGGGAGCTGTTTTTT
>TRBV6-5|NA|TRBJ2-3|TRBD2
CASSYSTVGGAYTQYF
TGTGCCAGCAGTTACTCGACGGTCGGGGGGGCATATACGCAGTATTTT
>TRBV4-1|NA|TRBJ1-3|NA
CASSQALGGLSGNTIYF
TGCGCCAGCAGCCAAGCTCTTGGGGGGCTTTCTGGAAACACCATATATTTT